Listed below are T cell receptor beta chains from one sample, sequenced in a study of blood T cell repertoires in COVID-19. Sequencing used immunoSEQ multiplex PCR; TCRdb keeps in-frame clones, though not all of them. Of a few hundred thousand clones listed, around nine tenths were seen once; the top ten hold roughly 8.3%. Sequencing used PBMCs or T cells enriched from blood (not recorded which). The receptors come from a man aged 35-49 years who had recovered from COVID-19. Each CDR3 is given with its conserved first and last residue. D genes are given only for firm matches. Only some rows state a clone size, as once, few, many or a class for expanded clones.

V	J	D	size	CDR3	DNA
TRBV15	TRBJ1-4	NA	few	CATSREQKNEKLFF	TGTGCCACCAGCAGAGAACAGAAGAATGAAAAACTGTTTTTT
TRBV5-1	TRBJ2-6	NA	NA	CASRSGTWILSGANVLTF	TGCGCCAGCAGATCCGGGACTTGGATTTTGTCTGGGGCCAACGTCCTGACTTTC
TRBV18	TRBJ1-1	NA	NA	CASSRPGETGGVTEAFF	TGTGCCAGCTCACGGCCGGGCGAGACAGGTGGTGTCACTGAAGCTTTCTTT
TRBV7-9	TRBJ1-3	NA	NA	CASSLAPGGNTIYF	TGTGCCAGCAGCTTAGCCCCAGGCGGAAACACCATATATTTT
TRBV9	TRBJ1-6	NA	NA	CASSAGNSPLHF	TGTGCCAGCAGCGCAGGGAATTCACCCCTCCACTTT
TRBV10-3	TRBJ1-5	NA	NA	CAISESQGFQPQHF	TGTGCCATCAGTGAGTCGCAGGGTTTTCAGCCCCAGCATTTT
TRBV9	TRBJ2-2	TRBD2	NA	CASSVTGSGRAAGELFF	TGTGCCAGCAGTGTCACCGGTAGCGGGAGGGCGGCCGGGGAGCTGTTTTTT
TRBV19	TRBJ2-1	TRBD2	NA	CASRAGGPSDEQFF	TGTGCCAGCCGTGCGGGGGGGCCTTCCGATGAGCAGTTCTTC
TRBV19	TRBJ1-2	NA	NA	CASSIGEAAIYGYTF	TGTGCCAGTAGTATAGGCGAGGCGGCGATCTATGGCTACACCTTC
TRBV28	TRBJ2-3	TRBD2	NA	CASSPRGTGGRSGADTQYF	TGTGCCAGCAGCCCGAGGGGGACGGGAGGGAGGAGTGGGGCAGATACGCAGTATTTT
TRBV7-8	TRBJ1-1	NA	once	CASSPYETENTEAFF	TGTGCCAGCAGCCCATACGAAACAGAGAACACTGAAGCTTTCTTT
TRBV6-2/TRBV6-3	TRBJ2-1	NA	NA	CASSSASSRNEQFF	TGTGCCAGCAGTTCTGCATCGAGTCGGAATGAGCAGTTCTTC
TRBV18	TRBJ1-5	NA	NA	CASSPSGSNQPQHF	TGTGCCAGCTCACCTTCGGGTAGCAATCAGCCCCAGCATTTT
TRBV19	TRBJ2-1	TRBD1	NA	CASSMGTGGAFYNEQFF	TGTGCCAGTAGTATGGGGACAGGGGGTGCCTTCTACAATGAGCAGTTCTTC
TRBV6-5	TRBJ1-1	TRBD1	once	CASSSGQGILRGAFF	TGTGCCAGCAGTTCAGGACAGGGGATACTCCGTGGAGCTTTCTTT
TRBV7-6	TRBJ2-3	TRBD2	once	CASSRTSGPSGTDTQYF	TGTGCCAGCAGCCGGACTAGCGGCCCTTCAGGCACAGATACGCAGTATTTT
TRBV27	TRBJ1-1	NA	NA	CASSDRIRSEAFF	TGTGCCAGCAGCGACAGGATCCGTTCTGAAGCTTTCTTT
TRBV2	TRBJ1-5	TRBD1	NA	CASSNSGQSTQPQHF	TGTGCCAGCAGTAACTCGGGACAGAGTACTCAGCCCCAGCATTTT
TRBV28	TRBJ2-7	NA	NA	CASSLLGGGAYSYEQYF	TGTGCCAGCAGTTTATTGGGCGGGGGCGCTTACTCCTACGAGCAGTACTTC
TRBV3-1/TRBV3-2	TRBJ1-3	NA	NA	CASSLFGRTDPSDSSGNTIYF	TGTGCCAGCAGCCTGTTCGGAAGGACAGATCCTTCAGATAGCTCTGGAAACACCATATATTTT
TRBV28	TRBJ1-3	TRBD1	NA	CASSLSAQGANTIYF	TGTGCCAGCAGTTTATCAGCACAGGGGGCAAACACCATATATTTT
TRBV7-9	TRBJ2-5	NA	NA	CASSYAGFLETQYF	TGTGCCAGCAGCTACGCCGGGTTTCTGGAGACCCAGTACTTC
TRBV10-3	TRBJ1-1	NA	NA	CAISSRVSAWSTEAFF	TGTGCCATCAGTAGTAGAGTTTCGGCGTGGAGCACTGAAGCTTTCTTT
TRBV9	TRBJ1-5	TRBD1	NA	CASDRGGNQPQHF	TGTGCCAGCGACAGGGGGGGCAATCAGCCCCAGCATTTT
TRBV5-4	TRBJ2-4	NA	NA	CASSFSSDTKNIQYF	TGTGCCAGCAGCTTCTCTAGCGACACCAAAAACATTCAGTACTTC